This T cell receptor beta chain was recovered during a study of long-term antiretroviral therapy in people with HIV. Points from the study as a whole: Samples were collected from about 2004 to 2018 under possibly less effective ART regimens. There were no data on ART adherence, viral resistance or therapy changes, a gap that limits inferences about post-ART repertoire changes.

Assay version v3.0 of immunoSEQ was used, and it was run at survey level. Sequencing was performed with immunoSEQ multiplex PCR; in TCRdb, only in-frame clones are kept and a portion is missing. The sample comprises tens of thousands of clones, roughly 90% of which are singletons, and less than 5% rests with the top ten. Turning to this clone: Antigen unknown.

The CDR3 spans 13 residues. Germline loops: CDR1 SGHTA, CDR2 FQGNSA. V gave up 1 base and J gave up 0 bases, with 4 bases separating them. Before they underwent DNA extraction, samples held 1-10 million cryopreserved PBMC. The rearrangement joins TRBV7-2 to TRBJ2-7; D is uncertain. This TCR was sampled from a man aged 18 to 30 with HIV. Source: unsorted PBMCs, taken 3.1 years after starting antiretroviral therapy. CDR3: CASSLGASYEQYF. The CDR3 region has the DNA TGTGCCAGCAGCTTAGGGGCCTCCTACGAGCAGTACTTC.